This is a list of T cell receptor beta chains from one sample in a study of shared clonotypes between healthy human individuals. Sequenced by immunoSEQ multiplex PCR; TCRdb stores in-frame clones only, minus some. The table has about 1.1 million clones, approximately 78% seen once. Sequenced sample: memory CD4+ T cells from PBMCs. Every receptor here comes from a young man in good health. Some clones in this sample may be carry-over from other donors' samples. CDR3s include the opening cysteine and the closing phenylalanine or tryptophan. The order of the fields is V gene, D gene, J gene, clone size, CDR3 DNA, CDR3 protein. D genes are given only for firm matches. The size of a clone is reported for some rows only, either as once, few or many, or as a class for expanded clones.

>TRBV11-2|TRBD1|TRBJ2-1|-
TGTGCCAGCAGCTTAGGGACAGGGGGGCAGTTCTTC
CASSLGTGGQFF
>TRBV2|TRBD2|TRBJ2-2|-
TGTGCCAGCAGCCTAGCGGGCACCGGGGAGCTGTTTTTT
CASSLAGTGELFF
>TRBV6-5|-|TRBJ2-3|-
TGTGCCAGCAGTGGAACCGGGACCTACACAGATACGCAGTATTTT
CASSGTGTYTDTQYF
>TRBV7-3|TRBD2|TRBJ2-7|-
TGTGCCAGCAGCTTAAGAGGACTAGCGCACTACGAGCAGTACTTC
CASSLRGLAHYEQYF
>TRBV13|-|TRBJ2-1|-
TGTGCCAGCAGCCCACGCCGCCGACAGGCTTACAATGAGCAGTTCTTC
CASSPRRRQAYNEQFF
>TRBV2|-|TRBJ2-7|many
TGTGCCAGCAGTGCCCATCAGTCCCACGAGCAGTACTTC
CASSAHQSHEQYF
>TRBV27|TRBD1|TRBJ1-2|-
TGTGCCAGCAGACCAGGGGGCGAAAACTATGGCTACACCTTC
CASRPGGENYGYTF
>TRBV6-1|-|TRBJ2-5|once
TGTGCCAGCACCATAACTCCCACAGGCCAAGAGACCCAGTACTTC
CASTITPTGQETQYF
>TRBV2|TRBD2|TRBJ2-4|-
TGTGCCAGCAGTGAAGGGCTAGCGGGCACGGACATTCAGTACTTC
CASSEGLAGTDIQYF
>TRBV18|-|TRBJ1-1|few
TGTGCCAGCTCACCGGGACTTAAGGCTGAAGCTTTCTTT
CASSPGLKAEAFF
>TRBV19|TRBD1|TRBJ1-4|-
TGTGCCAGTAGTATAGGCCAGGGGGATGAAAAACTGTTTTTT
CASSIGQGDEKLFF
>TRBV7-8|-|TRBJ1-3|-
TGTGCCAGCAGCTTACGCGCAGGGGTGGCTGGAAACACCATATATTTT
CASSLRAGVAGNTIYF
>TRBV5-4|-|TRBJ2-3|-
TGTGCCAGCAGCTGGACAAGCACAGATACGCAGTATTTT
CASSWTSTDTQYF
>TRBV7-9|-|TRBJ1-3|-
TGTGCCAGCAGCGTATCTAGAGCCACCATGGGAAACACCATATATTTT
CASSVSRATMGNTIYF
>TRBV29-1|-|TRBJ2-1|-
TGCAGCGTTGTTGGAAGGGGCGATGAGCAGTTCTTC
CSVVGRGDEQFF
>TRBV7-2|-|TRBJ2-7|-
TGTGCCAGCAGCTTACTGGGTGTGAGGGGATGGGCCTACGAGCAGTACTTC
CASSLLGVRGWAYEQYF
>TRBV4-3|TRBD2|TRBJ2-7|-
TGCGCCAGCAGCCAAGAGTCTAGCGGTGACGAGCAGTACTTC
CASSQESSGDEQYF
>TRBV27|-|TRBJ2-7|-
TGTGCCAGCAGTTTATTAGCTACCTACGAGCAGTACTTC
CASSLLATYEQYF
>TRBV6-5|TRBD1|TRBJ1-2|-
TGTGCCAGCAGCTACTCCGGACAGGGGGAGTATGGCTACACCTTC
CASSYSGQGEYGYTF
>TRBV6-6|-|TRBJ2-1|-
TGTGCCAGCAGTGCCTCTAACAATGAGCAGTTCTTC
CASSASNNEQFF
>TRBV9|-|TRBJ1-2|many
TGTGCCAGCAGCGTAGGCAGGGAAGCTGGCTACACCTTC
CASSVGREAGYTF
>TRBV10-1|TRBD2|TRBJ2-2|-
TGCGCCAGCAGTGACGGTCTTGGCGGGAGTAACACCGGGGAGCTGTTTTTT
CASSDGLGGSNTGELFF
>TRBV27|TRBD2|TRBJ2-6|-
TGTGCCAGCAGTTTAACTAGCGGGAGGATAGCTGGGGCCAACGTCCTGACTTTC
CASSLTSGRIAGANVLTF
>TRBV28|-|TRBJ1-2|many
TGTGCCAGCAGTTTCCATAGGGGGGGCCCGCTGTCCTTCTACACCTTC
CASSFHRGGPLSFYTF
>TRBV9|-|TRBJ1-5|-
TGTGCCAGCAGCGTAGACGGCAGCTATCAGCCCCAGCATTTT
CASSVDGSYQPQHF
>TRBV7-8|TRBD2|TRBJ2-1|-
TGTGCCAGCAGCTTAGTGGCTAGCGGGGGCTTCGCCTACAATGAGCAGTTCTTC
CASSLVASGGFAYNEQFF
>TRBV30|-|TRBJ2-7|-
TGTGCCTGGGGCCGGACGGGGGCCTACGAGCAGTACTTC
CAWGRTGAYEQYF
>TRBV29-1|-|TRBJ2-2|-
TGCAGCGTTGAGAACACCGGGGAGCTGTTTTTT
CSVENTGELFF
>TRBV6-5|-|TRBJ1-2|-
TGTGCCAGCAGTTATCTCAGGGAAAACTATGGCTACACCTTC
CASSYLRENYGYTF